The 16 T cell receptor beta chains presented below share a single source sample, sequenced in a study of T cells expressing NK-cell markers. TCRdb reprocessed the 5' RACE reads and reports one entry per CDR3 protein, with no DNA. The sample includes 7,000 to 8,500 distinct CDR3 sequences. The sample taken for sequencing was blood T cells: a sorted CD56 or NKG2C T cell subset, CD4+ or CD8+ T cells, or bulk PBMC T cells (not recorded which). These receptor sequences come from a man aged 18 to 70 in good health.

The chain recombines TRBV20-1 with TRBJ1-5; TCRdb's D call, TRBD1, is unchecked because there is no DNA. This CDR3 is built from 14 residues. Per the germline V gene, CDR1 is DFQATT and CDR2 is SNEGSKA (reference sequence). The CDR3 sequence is CSARDSRGRQPQHF.

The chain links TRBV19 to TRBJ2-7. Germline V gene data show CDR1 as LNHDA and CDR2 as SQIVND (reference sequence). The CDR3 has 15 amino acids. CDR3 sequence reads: CASSRDLTSTYEQYF. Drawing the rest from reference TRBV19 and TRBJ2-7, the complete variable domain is DGGITQSPKYLFRKEGQNVTLSCEQNLNHDAMYWYRQDPGQGLRLIYYSQIVNDFQKGDIAEGYSVSREKKESFPLTVTSAQKNPTAFYLCASSRDLTSTYEQYFGPGTRLTVT.

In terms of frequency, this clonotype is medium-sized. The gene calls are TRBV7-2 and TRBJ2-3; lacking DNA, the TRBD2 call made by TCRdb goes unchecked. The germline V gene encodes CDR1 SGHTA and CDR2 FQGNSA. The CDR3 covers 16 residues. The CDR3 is CASSAGLAGATDTQYF.

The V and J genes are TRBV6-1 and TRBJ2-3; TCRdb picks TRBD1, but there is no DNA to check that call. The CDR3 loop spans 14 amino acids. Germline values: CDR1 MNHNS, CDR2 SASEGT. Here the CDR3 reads CALEEGSGTDTQYF.

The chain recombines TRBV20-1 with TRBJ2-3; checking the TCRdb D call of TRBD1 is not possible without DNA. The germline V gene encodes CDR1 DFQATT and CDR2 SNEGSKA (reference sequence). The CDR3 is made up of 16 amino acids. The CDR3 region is CSAKNAWGGHTDTQYF.

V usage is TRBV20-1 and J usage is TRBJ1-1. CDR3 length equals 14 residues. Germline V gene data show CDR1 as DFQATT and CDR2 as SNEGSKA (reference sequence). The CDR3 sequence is CSARDPGVNTEAFF.

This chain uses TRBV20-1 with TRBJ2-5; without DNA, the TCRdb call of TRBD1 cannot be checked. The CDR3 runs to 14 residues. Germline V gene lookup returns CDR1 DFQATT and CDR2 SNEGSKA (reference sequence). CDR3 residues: CSASSGDVIETQYF.

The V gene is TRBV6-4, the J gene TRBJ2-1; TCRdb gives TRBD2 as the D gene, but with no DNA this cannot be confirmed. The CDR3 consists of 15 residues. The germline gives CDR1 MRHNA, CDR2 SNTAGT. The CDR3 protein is CASSEMAGGQNEQFF.

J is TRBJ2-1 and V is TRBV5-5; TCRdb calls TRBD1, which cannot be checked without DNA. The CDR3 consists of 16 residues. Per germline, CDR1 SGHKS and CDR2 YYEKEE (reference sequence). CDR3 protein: CASSLVTGGAYNEQFF.

CDR3 loop: CASSDSETGLAGYTF. The chain has TRBV6-4 and TRBJ1-2; the D call of TRBD1 rests on TCRdb alone, since no DNA is present to check it. Per the germline V gene, CDR1 is MRHNA and CDR2 is SNTAGT. The CDR3 consists of 15 residues.

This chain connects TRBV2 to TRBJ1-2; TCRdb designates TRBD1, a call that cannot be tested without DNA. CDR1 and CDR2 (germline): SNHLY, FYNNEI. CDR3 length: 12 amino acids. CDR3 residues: CARLGQGDGYTF.

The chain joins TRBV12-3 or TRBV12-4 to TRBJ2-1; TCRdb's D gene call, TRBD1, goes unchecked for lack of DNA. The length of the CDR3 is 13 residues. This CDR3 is CASSLRDRDSQFF.

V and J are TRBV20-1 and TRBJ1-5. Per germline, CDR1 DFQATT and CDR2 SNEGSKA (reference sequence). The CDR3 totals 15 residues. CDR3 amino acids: CSARDPGLENQPQHF.

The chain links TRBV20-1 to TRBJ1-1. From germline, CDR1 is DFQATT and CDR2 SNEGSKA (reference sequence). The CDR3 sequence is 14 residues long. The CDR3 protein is CSARGSDSVTEAFF.

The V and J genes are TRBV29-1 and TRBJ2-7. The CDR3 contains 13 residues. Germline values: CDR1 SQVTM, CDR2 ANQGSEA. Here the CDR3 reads CSVCKTEPHEQYF.

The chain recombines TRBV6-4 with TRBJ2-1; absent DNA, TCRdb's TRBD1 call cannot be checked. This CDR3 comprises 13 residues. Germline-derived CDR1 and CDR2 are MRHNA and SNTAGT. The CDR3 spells CASGGADNNEQFF.